This T cell receptor (beta chain) was captured in a study of T cells in Graves' hyperthyroidism and ophthalmopathy. Findings and caveats of the study: Appearing also in blood were most of the thyroid clonotypes expanded above 0.001. Ophthalmopathy onset followed model prediction by a median roughly six months. A model using 13 V-J features told ophthalmopathy apart from stable hyperthyroidism.

This CDR3 spans 17 amino acids. CDR1 and CDR2 (germline): SNHLY, FYNNEI. V trimming: 5 bases; J trimming: 2 bases; junction bases outside the gene matches: 9. Each 10 ml fresh peripheral blood draw supplied the PBMCs. A note on this clonotype: What it recognizes is unknown.

Amplification of TCR beta CDR3 regions used RNA as the template. When the TCR CDR3 underwent first-round RT-PCR, the HTBI primer set was used. TCRdb called the multiplex PCR reads again in MiXCR, with one record for every CDR3 protein. The sample lists 220,000 or so distinct CDR3 sequences, 15% to 20% occurring once. This chain links TRBV2 with TRBJ2-3; 11 bases match TRBD2. The TCR was taken from a woman aged 18-30 years with Graves' ophthalmopathy. Sequencing was carried out using blood. DNA of the CDR3: TGTGCCAGCAGTTCTCAACCTAGCGGGGGGTCCACAGATACGCAGTATTTT. It translates to CASSSQPSGGSTDTQYF.